Given below is one TCR beta chain in context. Its antigen is as yet unknown. The sample belongs to a study of T cells in Graves' hyperthyroidism and ophthalmopathy. Points from the study as a whole: Also found in blood were most expanded thyroid clonotypes above 0.001.

Researchers took RNA transcripts and amplified the TCR beta CDR3 regions from them. A set of HTBI primers served as the primers for a first-round RT-PCR of the TCR CDR3. MiXCR was run by TCRdb on the multiplex PCR reads, yielding one entry per CDR3 protein. The sample records about 250,000 distinct CDR3 sequences, roughly a quarter being singletons. In germline, CDR1 is SGHRS, CDR2 YFSETQ. This CDR3 contains 14 residues. With 5 bases clipped from V and 6 bases from J, the junction kept 7 bases outside the gene matches. The V call is TRBV5-1, the J call TRBJ2-2, with TRBD1 matching over 7 bases. This receptor was taken from a woman in her 40s with Graves' ophthalmopathy. Material: blood. CDR3 loop: CASRFRTGPGELFF. The DNA of the CDR3 is TGCGCCAGCAGATTCCGGACAGGCCCCGGGGAGCTGTTTTTT.